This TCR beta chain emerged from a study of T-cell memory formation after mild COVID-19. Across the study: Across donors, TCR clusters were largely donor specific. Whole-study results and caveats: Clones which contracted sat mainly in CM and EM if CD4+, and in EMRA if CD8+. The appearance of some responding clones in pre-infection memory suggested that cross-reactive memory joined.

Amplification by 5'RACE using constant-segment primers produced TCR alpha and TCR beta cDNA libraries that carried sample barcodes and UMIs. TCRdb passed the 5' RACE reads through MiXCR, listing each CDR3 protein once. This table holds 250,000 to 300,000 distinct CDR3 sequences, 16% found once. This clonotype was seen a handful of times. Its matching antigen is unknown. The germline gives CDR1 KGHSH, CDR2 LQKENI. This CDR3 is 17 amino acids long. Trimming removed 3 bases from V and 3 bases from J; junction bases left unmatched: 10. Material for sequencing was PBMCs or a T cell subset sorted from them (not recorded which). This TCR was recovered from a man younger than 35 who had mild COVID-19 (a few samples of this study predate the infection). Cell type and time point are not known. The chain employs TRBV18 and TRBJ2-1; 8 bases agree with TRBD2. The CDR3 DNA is TGTGCCAGCTCACCCTCTGGCGGGGGGCGTATCTACAATGAGCAGTTCTTC. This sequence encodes CASSPSGGGRIYNEQFF.